These 23 T cell receptor beta chains share one sample of origin, sequenced in a study of shared clonotypes between healthy human individuals. As defined, naive CD8 cells were CD45RO-negative and positively selected for CCR7, with terminally differentiated effector memory CD45RA+ cells excluded. Assay: immunoSEQ multiplex PCR; the TCRdb copy retains only in-frame clones and omits some. The table has approximately 1.9 million clones, over 85% seen once. The material sequenced was naive CD8+ T cells from PBMCs. Every receptor here comes from a man aged 18 to 29 in good health. Some clones in this sample may be carry-over from other donors' samples.

V and J are TRBV7-2 and TRBJ2-3; 10 nucleotides align to TRBD2. Per germline, CDR1 SGHTA and CDR2 FQGNSA. V shed 4 bases and J 4 bases; nucleotides not matched to a gene: 8. The CDR3 covers 16 residues. CDR3 nucleotides: TGTGCCAGCAGCTGGTTACTAGCGGGATCGGCAGATACGCAGTATTTT. Amino acids: CASSWLLAGSADTQYF.

V is TRBV11-2 and J is TRBJ2-1; D possibly corresponds to TRBD2 (6 bases). This CDR3 spans 16 amino acids. Germline assignment: CDR1 SGHAT and CDR2 FQNNGV. Trimming removed 3 bases at V and 6 bases at J, with 18 bases between. CDR3 protein: CASSFPGTLTTNEQFF. CDR3 nucleotide sequence: TGTGCCAGCAGCTTCCCCGGGACTCTTACGACCAATGAGCAGTTCTTC.

The V call is TRBV21-1, the J call TRBJ1-1; the D call in the table, TRBD1, was not verified against the DNA. TRBV21-1 is given as a pseudogene. The CDR3 runs 18 residues. DNA of the CDR3: TGTGCCAGCAGCAAATCAGTACAGGGGTCAGTTATGAACACTGAAGCTTTCTTT. This sequence encodes CASSKSVQGSVMNTEAFF.

Details on this clone: As the CDR3 is not closed by the conserved phenylalanine or tryptophan, this likely results from a read error. It is unclear where the CDR3 begins or ends on the DNA, so no DNA is shown, and the CDR3 is as TCRdb lists it. This chain uses TRBV11-1 with TRBJ2-6. Inclusive of both ends, the CDR3 amounts to 9 amino acids. Germline CDR1 and CDR2: SGHAT and FQDESV (reference sequence). The CDR3: CASRRGGRD.

The J gene is TRBJ1-5, the V gene TRBV28; a possible D gene is TRBD1 (6 bases). From germline, CDR1 is MDHEN and CDR2 SYDVKM. This CDR3 is built from 16 residues. V shed 6 bases and J shed 0 bases, with 15 bases lying between them. This CDR3 reads CASRRQVWDSNQPQHF. Written as DNA, the CDR3 is TGTGCCAGCAGACGACAGGTTTGGGATAGCAATCAGCCCCAGCATTTT.

The chain uses TRBV25-1 and TRBJ1-1, with 7 bases matching TRBD1. Germline CDR1 is MGHDK and CDR2 is SYGVNS. Trimming removed 4 bases from V and 0 bases from J; junction bases left unmatched: 14. The CDR3 contains 18 residues. CDR3 protein: CASSARTRGPELNTEAFF. Written as DNA, the CDR3 is TGTGCCAGCAGTGCCCGGACGAGGGGGCCCGAATTGAACACTGAAGCTTTCTTT.

V usage is TRBV4-2 and J usage is TRBJ2-1, with D unresolved. V was trimmed by 1 base and J by 3 bases, leaving 4 bases between them. CDR3 size: 13 residues. CDR1 is LGHNA and CDR2 is YNFKEQ in the germline V gene. The CDR3 sequence: CASSQAIYNEQFF. The CDR3, as DNA: TGTGCCAGCAGCCAAGCGATCTACAATGAGCAGTTCTTC.

V is TRBV2 and J is TRBJ2-7; 7 positions match TRBD1. This CDR3 is built from 13 residues. Germline values: CDR1 SNHLY, CDR2 FYNNEI. V was clipped by 6 bases and J by 3 bases; unmatched bases: 5. For the CDR3, the DNA is TGTGCCAGCAGAACCGGGACAGACTACGAGCAGTACTTC. This translates into CASRTGTDYEQYF.

This chain connects TRBV29-1 to TRBJ2-7; 7 nucleotides line up with TRBD1. Germline loops: CDR1 SQVTM, CDR2 ANQGSEA. The CDR3 has 12 residues. Trimming took 7 bases from V and 4 from J; bases not matched to a gene: 7. CDR3: CSARQGWYEQYF. CDR3 in DNA: TGCAGCGCTAGACAGGGTTGGTACGAGCAGTACTTC.

The rearrangement links TRBV27 to TRBJ1-5; possibly TRBD1 for D (5 bases). This CDR3 region has 14 residues. The ends were cut back, 7 bases at V and 2 bases at J, with 12 bases in the middle. CDR1 MNHEY and CDR2 SMNVEV come from the germline V gene (reference sequence). CDR3 sequence (DNA): TGTGCCAGCAAGACCCAGGGAGGCAATCAGCCCCAGCATTTT. Translated: CASKTQGGNQPQHF.

The V gene is TRBV6-5, the J gene TRBJ2-1, with D perhaps matching TRBD1 or TRBD2 (5 bases each). Trimming shortened V by 1 base and J by 8 bases, and 12 bases separated the two germline ends. The V gene's germline CDR1 is MNHEY and CDR2 SVGAGI. The CDR3 is 14 amino acids. DNA of the CDR3: TGTGCCAGCAGTTACTTCTCGATGGGGGATGAGCAGTTCTTC. Translated, it gives CASSYFSMGDEQFF.

CDR3 in amino acids: CASSFYRADNEQFF. CDR3 DNA sequence: TGTGCCAGCAGTTTTTACAGGGCAGACAATGAGCAGTTCTTC. This chain connects TRBV27 to TRBJ2-1; D possibly corresponds to TRBD1 (6 bases). Between the trimmed V and J ends, which lost 3 bases and 5 bases, there was a span of 11 bases. CDR3 length: 14 residues. Germline V CDR1 and CDR2: MNHEY, SMNVEV (reference sequence).

The chain links TRBV5-1 to TRBJ2-1; TRBD1 aligns across 7 bases. The CDR3 runs 16 residues. V shed 4 bases and J 2 bases; nucleotides not matched to a gene: 9. From germline, CDR1 is SGHRS and CDR2 YFSETQ. CDR3 sequence (DNA): TGCGCCAGCAGCAACGACAGGGTCTCTACCTACAATGAGCAGTTCTTC. It codes for CASSNDRVSTYNEQFF.

V usage is TRBV4-3 and J usage is TRBJ1-2; D gene ambiguous. CDR1 LGHNA and CDR2 YSLEER come from the germline V gene. The CDR3 sequence is 15 residues long. V shed 2 bases and J shed 8 bases, with 18 bases lying between them. CDR3 in amino acids: CASSQLQDGERGYTF. The CDR3 coding sequence is TGCGCCAGCAGCCAACTTCAAGACGGCGAACGAGGCTACACCTTC.

The chain carries TRBV9 and TRBJ2-1, with 7 bases fitting TRBD2. The V segment lost 5 bases and the J segment 3 bases; nucleotides outside the gene matches: 11. The CDR3 spans 16 residues. Germline lookup yields CDR1 SGDLS and CDR2 YYNGEE. The CDR3 loop reads CASSPLSGANYNEQFF. CDR3 coding DNA: TGTGCCAGCAGTCCTCTCAGCGGGGCCAACTACAATGAGCAGTTCTTC.

V is TRBV2 and J is TRBJ2-2; TRBD2 aligns across 13 bases. Germline V gene lookup returns CDR1 SNHLY and CDR2 FYNNEI. The CDR3 sequence is 18 residues long. With 8 bases clipped from V and 1 base from J, the junction kept 10 bases outside the gene matches. CDR3 amino acids: CASGPGLAGLRNTGELFF. DNA of the CDR3: TGTGCCAGCGGACCGGGACTAGCGGGATTGCGGAACACCGGGGAGCTGTTTTTT.

The chain carries TRBV14 and TRBJ2-4; D not resolved. CDR3 length: 17 amino acids. Germline CDR1 is SGHDN and CDR2 is FVKESK. V was shortened by 0 bases and J by 0 bases, with 12 bases between the two germline ends. CDR3 protein: CASSQDEGTLAKNIQYF. The CDR3 nucleotides are TGTGCCAGCAGCCAAGATGAAGGAACATTAGCCAAAAACATTCAGTACTTC. Variable domain in full (rest from reference TRBV14 and TRBJ2-4): EAGVTQFPSHSVIEKGQTVTLRCDPISGHDNLYWYRRVMGKEIKFLLHFVKESKQDESGMPNNRFLAERTGGTYSTLKVQPAELEDSGVYFCASSQDEGTLAKNIQYFGAGTRLSVL.

The chain combines TRBV4-2 with TRBJ1-1; D may be TRBD1 (5 bases). The CDR3 runs 13 residues. V was shortened by 2 bases and J by 14 bases, with 18 bases between the two germline ends. Germline V lookup: CDR1 LGHNA, CDR2 YNFKEQ. CDR3 in amino acids: CASSQTPGTARFF. DNA of the CDR3: TGTGCCAGCAGCCAAACACCTGGGACGGCGCGGTTCTTT.

The chain joins TRBV2 to TRBJ2-7; tentative D call: TRBD1 (5 bases). The CDR3 is 14 residues long. Trimming removed 8 bases at V and 4 bases at J, with 18 bases between. The germline V gene has CDR1 SNHLY and CDR2 FYNNEI. The CDR3 nucleotides read TGTGCCAGCGCGATGACGTCAGGGCCATACGAGCAGTACTTC. Translation: CASAMTSGPYEQYF.

The chain uses TRBV18 and TRBJ2-1, with 11 nucleotides matching TRBD2. The length of the CDR3 is 15 residues. Germline lookup yields CDR1 KGHSH and CDR2 LQKENI. V lost 6 bases, J lost 7 bases, and 8 bases stayed unmatched. CDR3 in DNA: TGTGCCAGCTCCCCAACTAGCGGGGGACTGAATGAGCAGTTCTTC. This encodes CASSPTSGGLNEQFF.

Note on this clone: Other DNA sequences in this specimen translate into the identical CDR3. The chain carries TRBV7-9 and TRBJ1-2; TRBD1 matches at 7 bases. V lost 8 bases, J lost 8 bases, and 8 bases stayed unmatched. The CDR3 sequence is 12 residues long. The germline V gene encodes CDR1 SEHNR and CDR2 FQNEAQ (reference sequence). In DNA form, the CDR3 reads TGTGCCAGCCTAGACAGGGTGGGAGGCTACACCTTC. Translation gives CASLDRVGGYTF.

To note about this clone: This same CDR3 is encoded by further DNA sequences in the sample. The gene calls are TRBV9 and TRBJ2-3; D uncertain. V lost 0 bases, J lost 4 bases, and 3 bases lay in between. Per germline, CDR1 SGDLS and CDR2 YYNGEE. The CDR3 loop spans 12 amino acids. The CDR3 nucleotides are TGTGCCAGCAGCGTAGTTTCAGATACGCAGTATTTT. Translated, it gives CASSVVSDTQYF.

The chain's CDR3 is CASSQGVTNGGAVGYTF. CDR3 DNA: TGTGCCAGCAGCCAAGGGGTCACAAACGGGGGGGCCGTGGGCTACACCTTC. The chain couples TRBV7-8 to TRBJ1-2; possible D gene TRBD1, 6 bases. CDR1 SGHVS and CDR2 FQNEAQ come from the germline V gene. V was pared by 5 bases and J by 8 bases, with 27 bases between. The CDR3 contains 17 residues.